The subject of this entry is one T cell receptor beta chain. This entry belongs to a study of T cell changes during pregnancy in multiple sclerosis. Repertoires were generated with immunoSEQ multiplex PCR, while TCRdb's copy carries only in-frame clones and drops some. The sample gives tens of thousands of clones, around 92% of which show up once; around 1.7% is in the top ten. After removal of 6 bases from V and 4 bases from J, the junction contained 9 bases not matched to a gene. This CDR3 has 16 residues. CDR1 and CDR2 from the germline V gene are KGHSH and LQKENI. The rearrangement joins TRBV18 to TRBJ1-3; 10 bases line up with TRBD1. The receptor was derived from a female donor in good health, enrolled as a control in a pregnancy study. Sequencing used peripheral blood, obtained after pregnancy. The CDR3 region has the DNA TGTGCCAGCTCTCCAAGAAGGACAGGGGGAGGAAACACCATATATTTT. Its translation is CASSPRRTGGGNTIYF. The variable domain in full, completed from reference TRBV18 and TRBJ1-3, reads NAGVMQNPRHLVRRRGQEARLRCSPMKGHSHVYWYRQLPEEGLKFMVYLQKENIIDESGMPKERFSAEFPKEGPSILRIQQVVRGDSAAYFCASSPRRTGGGNTIYFGEGSWLTVV.